One sample yielded the 13 T cell receptor beta chains listed below, sequenced in a study of shared clonotypes between healthy human individuals (dated by TCRdb to the early 2020s). CD8 naive samples consisted of CD45RO-negative cells that were positively selected for CCR7, yielding a CD45RA+CCR7+ population without TemRA cells. Library preparation employed the immunoSEQ multiplex PCR assay. The immuneACCESS repertoire file appears here via TCRdb, limited to in-frame rearrangements. These files lack a portion of the clones; in checked studies, under half of the deficit traces to unresolved V genes, and the cause of the others is not known. In this sample the table shows roughly 2.1 million clones, just over 90% of which occur a single time. More than 1.5% of the sample is held by the ten biggest clonotypes. What was sequenced was naive CD8+ T cells from PBMCs. Sample cell subset or site, as interpreted from the label and publication: CD45RA+CCR7+. The receptors come from a man between 18 and 35 years old in good health. Some clones in this sample may be carry-over from other donors' samples.

This chain links TRBV28 with TRBJ1-1; TRBD1 agrees at 9 bases. The CDR3 totals 15 residues. Germline V gene lookup returns CDR1 MDHEN and CDR2 SYDVKM. Trimming removed 5 bases from V and 9 bases from J; junction bases left unmatched: 13. In nucleotides, the CDR3 is TGTGCCAGCAGTCCCACGGGACAGGGATACACCAAAGCTTTCTTT. Protein: CASSPTGQGYTKAFF.

The rearrangement uses TRBV9 and TRBJ1-2, with D perhaps TRBD1 (5 bases). V was pared by 0 bases and J by 7 bases, with 16 bases between. The CDR3 has 15 amino acids. CDR1 is SGDLS, CDR2 YYNGEE, per germline. The CDR3 here is CASSVGGGEGGGYTF. The CDR3 DNA is TGTGCCAGCAGCGTAGGCGGAGGGGAGGGAGGTGGCTACACCTTC.

This chain uses TRBV27 with TRBJ2-2, with D perhaps matching TRBD1 (5 bases). Germline V CDR1 and CDR2: MNHEY, SMNVEV (reference sequence). Trimming shortened V by 5 bases and J by 4 bases, and 11 bases separated the two germline ends. The CDR3 extends over 14 amino acids. This CDR3 is CASSLRQPTGELFF. CDR3 in DNA: TGTGCCAGCAGTCTTCGACAGCCCACCGGGGAGCTGTTTTTT.

The rearrangement links TRBV5-1 to TRBJ2-1, with D uncertain. CDR1 and CDR2 from the germline V gene are SGHRS and YFSETQ. Trimming shortened V by 1 base and J by 0 bases, and 8 bases separated the two germline ends. CDR3 size: 15 residues. Here the CDR3 reads CASSLTAPSYNEQFF. The DNA of the CDR3 is TGCGCCAGCAGCTTGACGGCCCCCTCCTACAATGAGCAGTTCTTC.

This chain connects TRBV2 to TRBJ1-5, with D possibly being TRBD1 (6 bases). Germline lookup yields CDR1 SNHLY and CDR2 FYNNEI. Trimming removed 1 base at V and 3 bases at J, with 13 bases between. The CDR3 totals 16 residues. CDR3 amino acids: CASSEDGGGYNQPQHF. The CDR3 DNA reads as TGTGCCAGCAGTGAAGACGGAGGGGGGTACAATCAGCCCCAGCATTTT.

The gene calls are TRBV5-1 and TRBJ2-4; D not resolved. Per germline, CDR1 SGHRS and CDR2 YFSETQ. Trimming shortened V by 0 bases and J by 0 bases, and 10 bases separated the two germline ends. This CDR3 region has 16 residues. The CDR3 DNA is TGCGCCAGCAGCTTGGATCTGGGATTAGCCAAAAACATTCAGTACTTC. Its protein product is CASSLDLGLAKNIQYF.

The genes are TRBV9 and TRBJ2-1; 10 nucleotides agree with TRBD2. Germline V gene data show CDR1 as SGDLS and CDR2 as YYNGEE. This CDR3 has 15 amino acids. V was clipped by 4 bases and J by 5 bases; unmatched bases: 6. DNA of the CDR3: TGTGCCAGCAGCCATTCTAGCGGGGGCGACAATGAGCAGTTCTTC. This gives the protein CASSHSSGGDNEQFF. Full variable domain (remainder filled in from reference TRBV9 and TRBJ2-1): DSGVTQTPKHLITATGQRVTLRCSPRSGDLSVYWYQQSLDQGLQFLIQYYNGEERAKGNILERFSAQQFPDLHSELNLSSLELGDSALYFCASSHSSGGDNEQFFGPGTRLTVL.

The chain has TRBV9 and TRBJ1-2; tentatively, D is TRBD1 (6 bases). Germline-derived CDR1 and CDR2 are SGDLS and YYNGEE. Trimming pared 4 bases from V and 4 bases from J, leaving 20 bases between. This CDR3 has 16 residues. CDR3 coding DNA: TGTGCCAGCAGCCGAGGGGGGGAATCGAGATTCTATGGCTACACCTTC. Translated: CASSRGGESRFYGYTF.

CDR3 region: CASSYRQGAETQYF. DNA of the CDR3: TGTGCCAGCAGTTACCGGCAGGGGGCTGAGACCCAGTACTTC. V gene TRBV6-5 combines with J gene TRBJ2-5, with 8 bases that match TRBD1. Trimming at V came to 2 bases and at J to 5 bases, leaving 4 bases not matched to a gene. CDR3 size: 14 residues. Germline V lookup: CDR1 MNHEY, CDR2 SVGAGI.

This chain joins TRBV29-1 and TRBJ2-7, with 9 bases matching TRBD1. V shed 6 bases and J 2 bases; nucleotides not matched to a gene: 14. The germline V gene encodes CDR1 SQVTM and CDR2 ANQGSEA. CDR3 length: 16 residues. Here the CDR3 reads CSVQGDRDRVTYEQYF. Written as DNA, the CDR3 is TGCAGCGTCCAAGGCGACCGGGACAGGGTTACCTACGAGCAGTACTTC.

This clone occurred once. This chain joins TRBV10-3 and TRBJ1-2, with D maybe TRBD1 (5 bases). The V end was cut by 6 bases, the J end by 7 bases, with 9 bases between. This CDR3 is built from 11 residues. Germline loops: CDR1 ENHRY, CDR2 SYGVKD. This chain's CDR3 is CAIRGALGYTF. Written as DNA, the CDR3 is TGTGCCATCAGAGGGGCTCTTGGCTACACCTTC.

As to this clone: The sample holds other DNA sequences that translate to the same CDR3. The V and J genes are TRBV7-2 and TRBJ2-7, with a weak D call TRBD1 (6 bases). Germline CDR1 and CDR2: SGHTA and FQGNSA. The V gene lost 5 bases and the J gene lost 1 base, with 12 bases spanning the gap. This CDR3 is built from 14 residues. The CDR3 loop is CASSLWTDSYEQYF. The CDR3 DNA follows: TGTGCCAGCAGCCTTTGGACAGATTCCTACGAGCAGTACTTC.

This clone was picked up one time. The J gene is TRBJ2-2, the V gene TRBV10-1, with D hard to call. Germline CDR1 is WNHNN and CDR2 is SYGVQD (reference sequence). This CDR3 region has 13 residues. V was cut by 0 bases and J by 6 bases, with 5 bases left in between. CDR3 sequence: CASSESRSGELFF. The DNA of the CDR3 is TGCGCCAGCAGTGAGTCCAGATCCGGGGAGCTGTTTTTT.